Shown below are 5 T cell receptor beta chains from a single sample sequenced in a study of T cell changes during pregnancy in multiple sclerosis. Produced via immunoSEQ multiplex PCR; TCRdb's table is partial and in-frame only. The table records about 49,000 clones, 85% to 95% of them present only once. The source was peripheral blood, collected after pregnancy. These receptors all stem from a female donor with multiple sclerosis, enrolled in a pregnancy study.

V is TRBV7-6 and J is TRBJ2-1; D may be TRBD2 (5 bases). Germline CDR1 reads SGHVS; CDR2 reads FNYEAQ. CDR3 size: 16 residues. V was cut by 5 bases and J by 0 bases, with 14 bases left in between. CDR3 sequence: CASSAEGLSSYNEQFF. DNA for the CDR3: TGTGCCAGCAGCGCAGAAGGACTTAGCTCCTACAATGAGCAGTTCTTC.

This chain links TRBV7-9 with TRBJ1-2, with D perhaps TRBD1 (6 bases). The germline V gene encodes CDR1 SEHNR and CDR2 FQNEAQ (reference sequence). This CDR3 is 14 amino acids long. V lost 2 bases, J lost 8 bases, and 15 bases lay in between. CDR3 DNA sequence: TGTGCCAGCAGCTTACTGCAGGGTCAGGGGGGCTACACCTTC. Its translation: CASSLLQGQGGYTF.

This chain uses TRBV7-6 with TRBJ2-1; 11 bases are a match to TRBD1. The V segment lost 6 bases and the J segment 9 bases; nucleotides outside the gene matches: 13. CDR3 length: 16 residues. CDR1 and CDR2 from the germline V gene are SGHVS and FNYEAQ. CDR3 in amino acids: CASSFPGQGDSGEQFF. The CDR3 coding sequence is TGTGCCAGCAGTTTCCCGGGACAGGGGGATAGTGGTGAGCAGTTCTTC.

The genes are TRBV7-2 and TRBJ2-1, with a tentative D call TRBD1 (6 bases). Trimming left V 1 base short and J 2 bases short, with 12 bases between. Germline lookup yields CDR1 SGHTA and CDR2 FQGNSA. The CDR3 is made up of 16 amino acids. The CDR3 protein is CASSLVARDTYNEQFF. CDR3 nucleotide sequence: TGTGCCAGCAGCTTAGTCGCCCGGGACACCTACAATGAGCAGTTCTTC.

Here the CDR3 reads CASSSGTGNYGYTF. CDR3 sequence (DNA): TGTGCCAGCAGCTCGGGGACAGGGAACTATGGCTACACCTTC. The chain uses TRBV9 and TRBJ1-2; 9 positions match TRBD1. CDR1 SGDLS and CDR2 YYNGEE come from the germline V gene. There are 14 residues in the CDR3. V was clipped by 4 bases and J by 2 bases; unmatched bases: 3.